This is a list of T cell receptor beta chains from one sample in a study of blood T cell repertoires in COVID-19. Repertoires were generated with immunoSEQ multiplex PCR, while TCRdb's copy carries only in-frame clones and drops some. The sample lists some 400,000 clones; around 87% were seen once. The sequenced sample was peripheral blood. The source is an older woman with COVID-19, enrolled during active disease. CDR3s include the opening cysteine and the closing phenylalanine or tryptophan. A D gene is named only where the DNA matches it firmly. Some rows have no size entry. The others give once, few or many, or a class for an expanded clone.

len,d_gene,abundance,v_gene,j_gene,CDR3nt,CDR3aa
15,NA,NA,TRBV10-3,TRBJ1-5,TGTGCCATCAGTGAGTCGATCGACGGTGAGGTGTTCCAGCATTTT,CAISESIDGEVFQHF
15,TRBD1,NA,TRBV19,TRBJ1-5,TGTGCCAGTAGCCGGACAGGGCCGAGCAATCAGCCCCAGCATTTT,CASSRTGPSNQPQHF
14,NA,NA,TRBV27,TRBJ2-7,TGTGCCAGCAAGTTTACAGGTCCCTCCTACGAGCAGTACTTC,CASKFTGPSYEQYF
15,TRBD2,NA,TRBV27,TRBJ2-7,TGTGCCAGCAGTTCTAGTCAAAGCGGGGTCTACGAGCAGTACTTC,CASSSSQSGVYEQYF
15,TRBD2,NA,TRBV7-2,TRBJ2-7,TGTGCCAGCAGCCCGCTAGGCGGGGGGCTGTGGGAGCAGTACTTC,CASSPLGGGLWEQYF
14,TRBD2,once,TRBV7-3,TRBJ2-3,TGTGCCAGCAGCTCGGGACTAGGTGGAGATACGCAGTATTTT,CASSSGLGGDTQYF
17,TRBD2,NA,TRBV3-1/TRBV3-2,TRBJ2-2,TGTGCCAGCAGCTCCCATAGCGGGGGGGCAGCGGGCGGGGAGCTGTTTTTT,CASSSHSGGAAGGELFF
15,NA,NA,TRBV6-1,TRBJ1-2,TGTGCCAGCAGTGACGCATGGGGGCGCGACTATGGCTACACCTTC,CASSDAWGRDYGYTF
13,NA,NA,TRBV12-3/TRBV12-4,TRBJ1-1,TGTGCCAGCAGTTTAGAGTGGGAGAGGGAAGCTTTCTTT,CASSLEWEREAFF
16,TRBD1,NA,TRBV5-1,TRBJ2-3,TGCGCCAGCAGCCTGACTTTGACAGGGAGCACAGATACGCAGTATTTT,CASSLTLTGSTDTQYF
14,TRBD1,few,TRBV5-1,TRBJ2-7,TGCGCCAGCAGCCCCGGGACAGGGGGCTACGAGCAGTACTTC,CASSPGTGGYEQYF
15,NA,NA,TRBV30,TRBJ1-2,TGTGCCTGGAGTGTACACGAACAGGGTTCATCTGGCTACACCTTC,CAWSVHEQGSSGYTF
14,TRBD1,NA,TRBV19,TRBJ2-7,TGTGCCAGTAGTATAACCGGACAGGGAAAGACTCAGTACTTC,CASSITGQGKTQYF
14,NA,NA,TRBV6-5,TRBJ1-4,TGTGCCAGCAGTTACTCGCCGGCGGCTAGAGAACTGTTTTTT,CASSYSPAARELFF
14,TRBD1,NA,TRBV6-5,TRBJ1-2,TGTGCCAGCAGTTACTCTGGCAGGGGGGCTGGCTACACCTTC,CASSYSGRGAGYTF
17,TRBD2,NA,TRBV5-6,TRBJ2-1,TGTGCCAGCAGCCCGGCTAGCGGGGTAGGATGGTACAATGAGCAGTTCTTC,CASSPASGVGWYNEQFF
13,NA,NA,TRBV12-3/TRBV12-4,TRBJ2-2,TGTGCCACCCTGAGAGGGTACACCGGGGAGCTGTTTTTT,CATLRGYTGELFF
16,TRBD1,NA,TRBV28,TRBJ1-4,TGTGCCAGCAGTCTTTCCGGACAGGGAACTAATGAAAAACTGTTTTTT,CASSLSGQGTNEKLFF
14,TRBD1,NA,TRBV27,TRBJ1-6,TGTGCCAGCAGGGCCGGGACAGGGAGGTCACCCCTCCACTTT,CASRAGTGRSPLHF
12,NA,NA,TRBV19,TRBJ2-1,TGTGCCAGTAGTCACCTAGTCCGTGAGCAGTTCTTC,CASSHLVREQFF
12,NA,once,TRBV7-9,TRBJ1-1,TGTGCCAGCACCTCTATTAACACTGAAGCTTTCTTT,CASTSINTEAFF
12,NA,few,TRBV5-1,TRBJ1-2,TGCGCCACCGGGCGGGGAGTTGGCGGCTACACCTTC,CATGRGVGGYTF
15,NA,NA,TRBV3-1/TRBV3-2,TRBJ2-7,TGTGCCAGCAGCCCAACACAGATCCACTCCTACGAGCAGTACTTC,CASSPTQIHSYEQYF
18,TRBD2,NA,TRBV5-1,TRBJ2-2,TGCGCCAGCAGTCGGGTAGCGGGGGGCCCTCCGAACACCGGGGAGCTGTTTTTT,CASSRVAGGPPNTGELFF
14,NA,NA,TRBV2,TRBJ1-2,TGTGCCAGCAGATACAGGGAAGCTAACTATGGCTACACCTTC,CASRYREANYGYTF
17,NA,NA,TRBV7-9,TRBJ1-2,TGTGCCAGCAGCCTCGGGCGGGGGCAAGGGTTCCTATACGGCTACACCTTC,CASSLGRGQGFLYGYTF
14,NA,NA,TRBV2,TRBJ2-5,TGTGCCAGCAGTGAACAGGCGGGGTCAGAGACCCAGTACTTC,CASSEQAGSETQYF
14,NA,NA,TRBV5-1,TRBJ1-1,TGCGCCAGCAGCTTACTACAGGGGAACACTGAAGCTTTCTTT,CASSLLQGNTEAFF
15,TRBD1,NA,TRBV5-4,TRBJ1-2,TGTGCCAGCAGCTTGGACAGGGGGCAAGGGACAGGCTACACCTTC,CASSLDRGQGTGYTF
15,NA,NA,TRBV25-1,TRBJ1-2,TGTGCCAGCAGTTTGGGGAGGGGACGATCGCTGGGCTACACCTTC,CASSLGRGRSLGYTF
14,TRBD1,NA,TRBV6-5,TRBJ2-7,TGTGCCAGCAGTTCGGACAGGCCGCCCTACGAGCAGTACTTC,CASSSDRPPYEQYF
15,TRBD1,NA,TRBV5-1,TRBJ1-6,TGCGCCAGCAGCCCAGGACAGGGGTATAATTCACCCCTCCACTTT,CASSPGQGYNSPLHF
16,NA,NA,TRBV3-1/TRBV3-2,TRBJ2-2,TGTGCCAGCAGCCATCGGGGGGCCACGAACACCGGGGAGCTGTTTTTT,CASSHRGATNTGELFF
15,NA,NA,TRBV7-3,TRBJ2-1,TGTGCCAGCAGCTTATATGGGGGGGCGGAGAATGAGCAGTTCTTC,CASSLYGGAENEQFF
14,NA,NA,TRBV10-2,TRBJ1-5,TGCGCCAGCAGTGAGAGCGACAGCAATCAGCCCCAGCATTTT,CASSESDSNQPQHF
17,NA,NA,TRBV11-2,TRBJ2-7,TGTGCCAGCAGCTTAGATTTGGCGACCCTAGTTACCTACGAGCAGTACTTC,CASSLDLATLVTYEQYF
13,NA,NA,TRBV6-5,TRBJ1-1,TGTGCCAGCAGTCTCCCCTGGAGCACTGAAGCTTTCTTT,CASSLPWSTEAFF
14,TRBD2,once,TRBV6-5,TRBJ2-5,TGTGCCAGCAGTCTTAGCGGGGTTCGTGAGACCCAGTACTTC,CASSLSGVRETQYF
12,NA,NA,TRBV12-5,TRBJ2-3,TGTGCTAGTGGCCGGCAGGGAGATACGCAGTATTTT,CASGRQGDTQYF
16,NA,few,TRBV10-1,TRBJ1-5,TGCGCCAGCCCCGGTAACCCTGTGCGCGGCAATCAGCCCCAGCATTTT,CASPGNPVRGNQPQHF
13,NA,once,TRBV5-1,TRBJ1-1,TGCGCCAGCAGCTTGGCGGGAAAAGATGAAGCTTTCTTT,CASSLAGKDEAFF
14,TRBD1,NA,TRBV18,TRBJ1-2,TGTGCCAGCTCACCCACAGACAGGGGGAACGGCTACACCTTC,CASSPTDRGNGYTF
13,NA,few,TRBV18,TRBJ1-1,TGTGCCAGCTCACCGCAGGGTAACACTGAAGCTTTCTTT,CASSPQGNTEAFF
14,TRBD1,NA,TRBV11-2,TRBJ1-1,TGTGCCAGCAGCGACCACAGGGGAAGGACTGAAGCTTTCTTT,CASSDHRGRTEAFF
14,NA,NA,TRBV11-2,TRBJ1-1,TGTGCCAGCGGCACACAGGGTATGAACACTGAAGCTTTCTTT,CASGTQGMNTEAFF
16,NA,NA,TRBV12-5,TRBJ1-2,TGTGCTAGTGGTTTGGTGGGGCGACAGGCCAACTATGGCTACACCTTC,CASGLVGRQANYGYTF
14,NA,NA,TRBV28,TRBJ2-7,TGTGCCAGCAGGGCCCAGCAGGGGACCTACGAGCAGTACTTC,CASRAQQGTYEQYF
18,TRBD1,NA,TRBV6-1,TRBJ2-3,TGTGCCAGCAGTGAAGCCACGCCGGGACAGGGCCACAGGGATACGCAGTATTTT,CASSEATPGQGHRDTQYF
16,TRBD1,NA,TRBV5-6,TRBJ2-7,TGTGCCAGCAGCTTTAGTTTCGGGACAGGGCTCTACGAGCAGTACTTC,CASSFSFGTGLYEQYF
15,TRBD1,once,TRBV28,TRBJ2-7,TGTGCCAGCAGATTTACAGGGGCCTCGACCTACGAGCAGTACTTC,CASRFTGASTYEQYF
12,NA,NA,TRBV28,TRBJ1-3,TGTGCCAGCAGTTTCCAGGGGCAGGGGATAATTTTT,CASSFQGQGIIF
15,TRBD1,NA,TRBV28,TRBJ1-5,TGTGCCAGCACCAGAGACAGGGGGCAGGCTCAGCCCCAGCATTTT,CASTRDRGQAQPQHF
14,TRBD1,NA,TRBV19,TRBJ2-2,TGTGCCAGTAAACTGACAGGGCACACCGGGGAGCTGTTTTTT,CASKLTGHTGELFF
15,NA,NA,TRBV4-2,TRBJ1-2,TGTGCCAGCAGCCAAGATCAGGTGGACTACTATGGCTACACCTTC,CASSQDQVDYYGYTF
13,NA,NA,TRBV7-8,TRBJ1-2,TGTGCCAGCAGCTATTTTCCAGGGGCAAGCTACACCTTC,CASSYFPGASYTF
14,NA,NA,TRBV6-6,TRBJ1-5,TGTGCCAGCAGCCCTACAGGGAGCAATCAGCCCCAGCATTTT,CASSPTGSNQPQHF
15,TRBD1,NA,TRBV27,TRBJ2-1,TGTGCCAGCAGTTCCCGGACAGGGCCCTACAATGAGCAGTTCTTC,CASSSRTGPYNEQFF
14,NA,NA,TRBV2,TRBJ1-3,TGTGCCAGCAGGCAAGGGGAATCTGGAAACACCATATATTTT,CASRQGESGNTIYF
15,NA,NA,TRBV7-8,TRBJ1-2,TGTGCCAGCAGCTCCTCGGCGGGGGGAACATATGGCTACACCTTC,CASSSSAGGTYGYTF
15,TRBD1,NA,TRBV11-1,TRBJ1-1,TGTGCCAGCAGCTACCGACAGGGGAAGCGTGCTGAAGCTTTCTTT,CASSYRQGKRAEAFF